This T cell receptor beta chain was sequenced during a study of identical twins. TCRdb independently ran MiXCR on the 5' RACE reads; one entry per CDR3 protein. In the table there are fewer than 900,000 distinct CDR3 sequences, 21% of which are singletons. In this sample, this clonotype turned up many times. Trimming removed 3 bases at V and 8 bases at J, with 14 bases between. CDR1 SGDLS and CDR2 YYNGEE come from the germline V gene. The CDR3 has 13 residues. These data were also reused for a study on T cells expressing NK-cell markers. From that study: HCMV serostatus: most of the eight sequenced donors positive, one negative.

The specimen was PBMCs. The source of this sequence is a woman under 30 in good health. The chain carries TRBV9 and TRBJ1-2; a weak D match, TRBD1 (6 bases). In DNA form, the CDR3 reads TGTGCCAGCAGCGGAACAGGGTGGGCAGGCTACACCTTC. Translating it yields CASSGTGWAGYTF. The variable domain in full, completed from reference TRBV9 and TRBJ1-2, reads DSGVTQTPKHLITATGQRVTLRCSPRSGDLSVYWYQQSLDQGLQFLIQYYNGEERAKGNILERFSAQQFPDLHSELNLSSLELGDSALYFCASSGTGWAGYTFGSGTRLTVV.